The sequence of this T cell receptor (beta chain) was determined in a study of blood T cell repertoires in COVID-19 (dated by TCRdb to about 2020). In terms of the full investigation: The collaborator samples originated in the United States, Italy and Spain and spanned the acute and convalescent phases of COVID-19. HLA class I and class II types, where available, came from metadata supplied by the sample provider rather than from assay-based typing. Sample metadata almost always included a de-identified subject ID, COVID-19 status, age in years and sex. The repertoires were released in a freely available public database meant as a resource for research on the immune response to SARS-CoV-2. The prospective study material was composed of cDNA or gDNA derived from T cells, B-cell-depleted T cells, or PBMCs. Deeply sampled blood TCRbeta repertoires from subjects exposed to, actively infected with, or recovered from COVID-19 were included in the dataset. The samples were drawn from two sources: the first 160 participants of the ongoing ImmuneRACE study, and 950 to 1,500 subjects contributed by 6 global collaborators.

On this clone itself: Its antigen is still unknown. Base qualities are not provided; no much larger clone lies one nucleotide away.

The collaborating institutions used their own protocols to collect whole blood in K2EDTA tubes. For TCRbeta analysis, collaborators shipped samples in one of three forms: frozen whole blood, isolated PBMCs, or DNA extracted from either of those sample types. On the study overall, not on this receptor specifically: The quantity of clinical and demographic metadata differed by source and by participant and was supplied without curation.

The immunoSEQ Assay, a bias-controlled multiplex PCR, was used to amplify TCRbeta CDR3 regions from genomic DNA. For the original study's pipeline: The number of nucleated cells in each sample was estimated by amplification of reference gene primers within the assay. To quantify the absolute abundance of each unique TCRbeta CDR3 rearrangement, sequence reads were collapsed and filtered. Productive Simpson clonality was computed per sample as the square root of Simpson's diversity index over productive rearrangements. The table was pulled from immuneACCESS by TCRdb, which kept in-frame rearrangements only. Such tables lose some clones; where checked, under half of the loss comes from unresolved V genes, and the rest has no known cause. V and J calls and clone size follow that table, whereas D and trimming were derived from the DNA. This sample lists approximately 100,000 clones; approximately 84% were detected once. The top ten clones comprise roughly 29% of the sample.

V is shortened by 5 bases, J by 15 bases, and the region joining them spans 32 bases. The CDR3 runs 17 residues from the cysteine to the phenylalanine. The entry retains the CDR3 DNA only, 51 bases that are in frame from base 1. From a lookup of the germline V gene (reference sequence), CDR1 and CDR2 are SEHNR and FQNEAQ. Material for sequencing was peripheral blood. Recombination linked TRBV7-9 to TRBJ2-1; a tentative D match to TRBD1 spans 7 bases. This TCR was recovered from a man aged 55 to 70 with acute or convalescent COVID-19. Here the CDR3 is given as CASSPPPTQGTPRDAFF. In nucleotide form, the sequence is TGTGCCAGCAGCCCGCCCCCCACACAGGGGACTCCCAGGGATGCGTTCTTC.